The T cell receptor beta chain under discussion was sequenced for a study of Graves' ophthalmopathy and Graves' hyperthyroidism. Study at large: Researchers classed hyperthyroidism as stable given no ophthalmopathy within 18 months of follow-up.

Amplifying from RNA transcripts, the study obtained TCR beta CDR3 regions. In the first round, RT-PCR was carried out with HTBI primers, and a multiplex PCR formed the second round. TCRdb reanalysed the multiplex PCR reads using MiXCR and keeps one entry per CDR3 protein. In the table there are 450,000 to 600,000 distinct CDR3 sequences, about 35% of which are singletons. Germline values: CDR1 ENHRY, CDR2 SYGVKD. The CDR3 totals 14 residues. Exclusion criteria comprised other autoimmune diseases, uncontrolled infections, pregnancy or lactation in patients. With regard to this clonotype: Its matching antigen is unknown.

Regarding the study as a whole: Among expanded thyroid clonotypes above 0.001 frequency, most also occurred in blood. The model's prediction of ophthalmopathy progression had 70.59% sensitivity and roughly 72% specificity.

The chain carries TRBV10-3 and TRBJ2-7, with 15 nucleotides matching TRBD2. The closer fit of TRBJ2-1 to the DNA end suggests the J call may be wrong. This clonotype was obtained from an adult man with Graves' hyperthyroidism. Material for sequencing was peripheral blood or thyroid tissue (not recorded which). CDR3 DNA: TGTGCCATCAGGGGACTAGCGGGGGGAGAAGAGCAGTTCTTC. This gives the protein CAIRGLAGGEEQFF.